This TCR beta chain derives from a study of blood T cell repertoires in COVID-19 (dated by TCRdb to about 2020). Background for the entire study: Samples covering the acute and convalescent phases of COVID-19 were provided by collaborators in the United States, Italy and Spain. The material from the prospective study consisted of cDNA or gDNA derived from T cells, B-cell-depleted T cells, or PBMCs. Deeply sampled blood TCRbeta repertoires from subjects exposed to, actively infected with, or recovered from COVID-19 were included in the dataset. A freely available public database, intended as a resource for researchers studying the immune response to SARS-CoV-2, is where the repertoires were released. The samples were drawn from the first 160 participants of the ongoing ImmuneRACE study and from 950 to 1,500 subjects provided by 6 global collaborators. A de-identified subject ID, COVID-19 status, age in years and sex were almost always included in the sample metadata. Where available, HLA class I and class II types were taken from metadata supplied by the sample provider and were not determined by assay-based typing.

Study-wide findings and limitations: The quantity of clinical and demographic metadata differed by source and by participant and was supplied without curation.

Notes on this clone: No antigen is known for it. No base qualities exist here, and no much larger clone lies one base off it.

The immunoSEQ Assay, a bias-controlled multiplex PCR, was used to amplify TCRbeta CDR3 regions from genomic DNA. The source study handled its data this way. Within the assay, amplification of reference gene primers was used to estimate how many nucleated cells each sample contained. To quantify the absolute abundance of each unique TCRbeta CDR3 rearrangement, sequence reads were collapsed and filtered. For each sample, productive Simpson clonality was calculated by taking the square root of Simpson's diversity index across productive rearrangements. TCRdb's version of the immuneACCESS table is confined to in-frame rearrangements and falls short of the full clone set. An unresolved V gene accounts for under half of the shortfall where checked; the remainder is of unknown origin. V, J and clone size are taken as reported in that table, and D and trimming were inferred from the DNA itself. The sample table shows about 14,000 clones, and roughly 80% are seen once. The biggest ten clones account for roughly 28% of the sample.

Collaborating institutions collected whole blood in K2EDTA tubes following their own protocols. Collaborator samples were shipped for TCRbeta analysis as frozen whole blood, isolated PBMCs, or DNA extracted from either sample type. Sequenced sample: peripheral blood. The receptor was derived from a human donor in a cohort sampled during active COVID-19.

The encoded CDR3 is CASRPAGTGELFF. The nucleotide sequence is TGTGCCAGCAGACCGGCGGGCACCGGGGAGCTGTTTTTT. The rearranged chain carries TRBV11-3 and TRBJ2-2; TRBD2 is possibly the D segment (5 matching bases). V is reduced by 6 bases and J by 4 bases, leaving a spacing of 9 bases between them. CDR1 and CDR2 are drawn from the germline V gene: SGHNT, YENEEA. From its cysteine to its phenylalanine, the CDR3 spans 13 amino acids. This entry keeps only the CDR3 DNA: 39 bases, framed from base 1.